Detailed here is one T cell receptor (beta chain). What it binds is not known. Measured with immunoSEQ multiplex PCR; TCRdb has only the in-frame clones, and not every one. The repertoire holds about 38,000 clones, with roughly 85% as singletons. The time point denotes: naive CD8 control sorted from an acute-time-point sample. The CDR3 has 17 amino acids. Unmatched junction bases numbered 9, after V lost 2 bases and J lost 0 bases. Germline V lookup: CDR1 GTSNPN, CDR2 SVGIG (reference sequence). This entry belongs to a study of CD8 T cells in acute hepatitis C reinfection. The study's findings and limits: Regardless of outcome, thirteen public clonotypes appeared, one using V04-02/J02-02.

The specimen was naive CD8+ T cells from PBMCs. The TCR originated in a woman between 18 and 29 years old who spontaneously cleared hepatitis C infection. The rearrangement joins TRBV30 to TRBJ2-1; 8 nucleotides agree with TRBD2. The CDR3 protein is CAWSTLGRASSYNEQFF. The CDR3 DNA reads as TGTGCCTGGAGTACCCTCGGGAGGGCGAGCTCCTACAATGAGCAGTTCTTC.